The 29 T cell receptor beta chains below all came from one sample that was sequenced in a study of tumor-infiltrating lymphocytes in primary liver carcinoma (dated by TCRdb to 2017 to 2019). Instrument used: Illumina HiSeq 2500. TCRbeta-specific cDNA was reverse-transcribed from approximately 500 ng total RNA using a constant-region primer and ProtoScript II reverse transcriptase. The TCRbeta libraries were prepared through three rounds of nested multiplex PCR following a slightly modified ARM-PCR procedure. Each of the first two PCR rounds ran for approximately 10 cycles using multiplex TRBV1-TRBV30 forward primers together with a Cbeta reverse primer. The public reads were quality trimmed at Q25 with fastp and then assembled into clones with MiXCR by TCRdb, keeping productive beta chains. Duplicate CDR3 protein sequences are folded into a single record with the most common DNA and genes. The sample table contains fewer than 350,000 distinct CDR3 sequences; only one count was recorded for about 60% of them. Approximately 9% of the sample belongs to the ten largest clones.

TRIzol reagent was used to extract blood RNA from unsorted whole blood, while the DNeasy Blood & Tissue kit provided the germline DNA. The material sequenced was peripheral blood. Receptor source: a man between 40 and 49 years old with primary liver carcinoma and hepatitis B virus infection.

Notes on this clonotype: A much larger clone sits a single nucleotide away, making a read error possible. The rearrangement joins TRBV6-2 or TRBV6-3 to TRBJ2-1, with 7 bases that match TRBD2. CDR1 and CDR2 from the germline V gene are MNHEY and SVGEGT. This CDR3 spans 17 amino acids. The chain's CDR3 is CASNLGTAGASYNERFF. DNA of the CDR3: TGTGCCAGCAATCTGGGGACGGCGGGAGCATCCTACAATGAGCGGTTCTTC.

The V gene is TRBV20-1, the J gene TRBJ2-2; the D gene is possibly TRBD2 (6 bases). The germline V gene has CDR1 DFQATT and CDR2 SNEGSKA (reference sequence). V was trimmed by 3 bases and J by 2 bases, leaving 10 bases between them. The CDR3 is 14 amino acids. CDR3 bases: TGCAGTGCTAGCGGGACTTTCAACACCGGGGAGCTGTTTTTT. This sequence encodes CSASGTFNTGELFF.

Many counts were recorded for this clonotype. The rearrangement links TRBV12-3 or TRBV12-4 to TRBJ1-1; D gene uncertain. CDR3 size: 15 residues. V lost 5 bases and J 0 bases, leaving 13 bases between the germline ends. CDR3 bases: TGTGCCAGCAGTCCCCGAGGTGAGTTGAACACTGAAGCTTTCTTT. Encoded protein: CASSPRGELNTEAFF.

As for this clonotype: One junction end does not reproduce the germline sequence, and a read error may be involved. The rearrangement joins TRBV11-2 to TRBJ2-5; D is unresolved. Germline V gene sequence: CDR1 SGHAT, CDR2 FQNNGV. The CDR3 sequence is 13 residues long. The CDR3 DNA reads as TGTGTCAGCACCCTCCCTGGAGCCGAGACCCAGTACTTC. This sequence encodes CVSTLPGAETQYF.

As concerns this clonotype: This could be a read error, since a much larger clone is one nucleotide away. The chain has TRBV29-1 and TRBJ1-2, with D perhaps matching TRBD1 (6 bases). V dropped 3 bases and J dropped 5 bases, with 10 bases sitting between them. Germline V lookup: CDR1 SQVTM, CDR2 ANQGSEA. CDR3 length equals 12 residues. In DNA, the CDR3 is TGCAGCGTTGATAGGACAGTGTATGGCTACACCTTC. This codes for CSVDRTVYGYTF.

This clonotype showed up just a few times. The V gene is TRBV19, the J gene TRBJ1-1; D is undetermined. The length of the CDR3 is 13 residues. Deletions cut 10 bases from V and 5 bases from J, with 17 bases between. Per germline, CDR1 LNHDA and CDR2 SQIVND (reference sequence). DNA of the CDR3: TGTGCCACGACTAGGAGGGTCGGGACTGAAGCTTTCTTT. Translated: CATTRRVGTEAFF.

This clonotype was seen once. A clone one base away is much larger, so this may be a read error. The chain employs TRBV6-2 or TRBV6-3 and TRBJ2-1; 8 positions agree with TRBD2. The CDR3 is 13 residues long. J lost 10 bases, V lost 11 bases, and 13 bases had no gene match. The V gene's germline CDR1 is MNHEY and CDR2 SVGEGT. Here the CDR3 DNA reads TGTGCCTGCAAAAACGGGGGGGCTTGGGAGCAGTTCTTC. Residues: CACKNGGAWEQFF.

The J gene is TRBJ1-1, the V gene TRBV29-1, with 8 nucleotides matching TRBD1. This CDR3 region has 15 residues. Germline CDR1 SQVTM, CDR2 ANQGSEA. The V and J ends lost 8 bases and 5 bases, in that order; junction bases with no gene match: 16. CDR3 coding DNA: TGCAGCCTTTGGGCAGGGGGCGCGTTTCAGACTGAAGCTTTCTTT. This codes for CSLWAGGAFQTEAFF. Full variable domain (rest looked up from reference TRBV29-1 and TRBJ1-1): SAVISQKPSRDICQRGTSLTIQCQVDSQVTMMFWYRQQPGQSLTLIATANQGSEATYESGFVIDKFPISRPNLTFSTLTVSNMSPEDSSIYLCSLWAGGAFQTEAFFGQGTRLTVV.

V gene TRBV5-1 combines with J gene TRBJ1-2; D possibly corresponds to TRBD1 (5 bases). Germline-derived CDR1 and CDR2 are SGHRS and YFSETQ. V lost 1 base and J 11 bases, leaving 18 bases between the germline ends. The CDR3 consists of 14 residues. CDR3 DNA sequence: TGCGCCAGCAGCTTGACCGGGACGGACAACGAGTACACCTTC. Amino acid sequence: CASSLTGTDNEYTF.

Worth noting for this clonotype: A much larger clone sits a single nucleotide away, making a read error possible. The CDR3 does not end in the conserved phenylalanine or tryptophan, so this is likely a read error. The chain couples TRBV5-4 to TRBJ2-7; the D is unclear. V was shortened by 2 bases and J by 6 bases, with 12 bases between the two germline ends. CDR3 length: 13 residues. Germline-derived CDR1 and CDR2 are SGHNT and YYREEE (reference sequence). DNA of the CDR3: TGTGCCAGCAGCTTTTTGAACAGACCCGAGCAGTACTTG. Its translation: CASSFLNRPEQYL.

A remark on this clonotype: With a much larger clone just one base away, this may be a read error. The chain is built from TRBV29-1 and TRBJ2-2, with TRBD1 identical over 8 bases. Germline CDR1 reads SQVTM; CDR2 reads ANQGSEA. The CDR3 extends over 16 amino acids. This CDR3 reads CSVYTGGRSNTGELLF. The CDR3 coding sequence is TGCAGCGTTTATACAGGGGGGCGATCGAACACCGGGGAGCTGCTTTTT.

Remarks on this clonotype: Sequence at one end of the junction differs from germline and may be a read error. The chain links TRBV4-3 to TRBJ2-7, with 7 bases identical to TRBD1. This CDR3 is 15 amino acids long. Germline CDR1 is LGHNA and CDR2 is YSLEER. CDR3 in DNA: TGCGCCGGCAGCTTTCTCTGGGACAGCTCCTACGAGCAGTACTTC. As protein: CAGSFLWDSSYEQYF.

This clonotype was found once. This may come from a read error, since a much larger clone is one base off. The gene calls are TRBV6-1 and TRBJ1-1, with TRBD1 identical over 8 bases. The CDR3 runs to 14 residues. From germline, CDR1 is MNHNS and CDR2 SASEGT. The CDR3 DNA reads as TGTACCAGCAGTCACGGACAGGGAGGCACTGAAGCTTTCTTT. This encodes CTSSHGQGGTEAFF.

This clonotype has ten or more counts. This sequence joins TRBV5-4 and TRBJ1-1; D perhaps matches TRBD1 (6 bases). V gave up 1 base and J gave up 5 bases, with 12 bases separating them. The CDR3 totals 14 residues. CDR1 is SGHNT, CDR2 YYREEE, per germline (reference sequence). CDR3 in DNA: TGTGCCAGCAGCTTGTCATGGGGGGCTACTGAAGCTTTCTTT. Amino acid sequence: CASSLSWGATEAFF.

This clonotype was seen at least ten times. V gene TRBV4-2 combines with J gene TRBJ1-1; 7 positions match TRBD1. The V and J ends lost 3 bases and 7 bases, in that order; junction bases with no gene match: 5. The CDR3 extends over 13 amino acids. Germline V gene lookup returns CDR1 LGHNA and CDR2 YNFKEQ. The CDR3: CASSHPGQREAFF. In DNA form, the CDR3 reads TGTGCCAGCAGCCATCCGGGACAGCGTGAAGCTTTCTTT.

V gene TRBV5-1 combines with J gene TRBJ2-1, with 11 positions matching TRBD2. The CDR3 runs to 17 residues. Looked up from germline, CDR1 is SGHRS and CDR2 is YFSETQ. The junction had 6 bases not matched to a gene; V was cut back by 0 bases and J by 4 bases. The CDR3 spells CASSLAGVAGGYNEQFF. The CDR3 DNA follows: TGCGCCAGCAGCTTGGCCGGGGTAGCGGGAGGGTACAATGAGCAGTTCTTC.

Worth noting for this clonotype: Since a much larger clone is just one base distant, this may be a read error. J is TRBJ1-6 and V is TRBV12-3 or TRBV12-4; 9 nucleotides line up with TRBD1. CDR3 length: 15 amino acids. CDR3 coding DNA: TGTCCCAGCAGTTTCAGGACAGGGGTAAATTCACCCCTCCACTTT. Translation gives CPSSFRTGVNSPLHF.

Turning to this clonotype: One junction end disagrees with the germline gene, perhaps due to a read error. This sequence joins TRBV29-1 and TRBJ1-1; D may be TRBD1 (5 bases). The CDR3 runs to 15 residues. The germline V gene has CDR1 SQVTM and CDR2 ANQGSEA. For the CDR3, the DNA is TGCAGTGTTGGTCCAGGGTGGGGTATGGTCACTGAAGCTTTCTTT. It translates to CSVGPGWGMVTEAFF.

This clonotype was observed a single time. This clone may be a read error of a much larger clone one base away. This sequence joins TRBV28 and TRBJ2-7; D is uncertain. The CDR3 consists of 12 residues. Trimming removed 6 bases at V and 6 bases at J, with 12 bases between. CDR1 and CDR2 from the germline V gene are MDHEN and SYDVKM. The CDR3 DNA reads TGTGCCAGCAGCATTGGGTCTATCGAGCAGTACTTC. This translates into CASSIGSIEQYF.

The rearrangement uses TRBV10-3 and TRBJ2-7; 8 positions agree with TRBD2. The CDR3 has 14 residues. The germline V gene encodes CDR1 ENHRY and CDR2 SYGVKD. The CDR3 nucleotides read TGTACCACCACCGGGAGCGGGAGCTCCTACGAGCAGTACTTC. Translated: CTTTGSGSSYEQYF.

As concerns this clonotype: Without the conserved terminal phenylalanine or tryptophan, this CDR3 likely stems from a read error. J is TRBJ2-2 and V is TRBV6-6; 10 bases are shared with TRBD2. Losses at the gene ends were 9 bases for V and 3 bases for J; bases not matched to a gene: 4. The length of the CDR3 is 14 residues. CDR1 and CDR2 (germline): MNHNY, SVGAGI (reference sequence). CDR3 coding DNA: TGTGCCAGTACAGCGGGAGGGGACACCGGGGAGCTGTTTTTA. It specifies CASTAGGDTGELFL.

Comments on this clonotype: An end of the junction differs from the germline gene, which may be a read error. This chain connects TRBV5-1 to TRBJ2-3, with D possibly being TRBD2 (5 bases). The CDR3 has 14 residues. Germline V gene data show CDR1 as SGHRS and CDR2 as YFSETQ. For the CDR3, the DNA is TGCGCCAGCAGCTTGACCATAGGAGGAGATACGGAGTATTTT. Its translation: CASSLTIGGDTEYF.

This clonotype was picked up a small number of times. The chain recombines TRBV28 with TRBJ1-5; D unclear. The CDR3 loop spans 15 amino acids. Trimming removed 4 bases from V and 6 bases from J, with 16 bases in between. The germline V gene encodes CDR1 MDHEN and CDR2 SYDVKM. CDR3 protein: CASSSAIEIVQPQHF. CDR3 sequence (DNA): TGTGCCAGCAGTTCCGCTATAGAGATTGTTCAGCCCCAGCATTTT.

With respect to this clonotype: At one boundary the junction diverges from the germline segment, which might be a read error. This rearrangement joins TRBV7-9 to TRBJ1-5; D might be TRBD1 (5 bases). Germline V gene sequence: CDR1 SEHNR, CDR2 FQNEAQ (reference sequence). This CDR3 has 13 amino acids. CDR3 coding DNA: TGTGCCTGCAGCTCCGGGGGGGGGCAGCCCCAGCATTTT. It codes for CACSSGGGQPQHF.

The V and J genes are TRBV11-2 and TRBJ2-1; a weak D match, TRBD2 (5 bases). Germline V lookup: CDR1 SGHAT, CDR2 FQNNGV. V was trimmed by 4 bases and J by 5 bases, leaving 18 bases between them. CDR3 size: 16 residues. CDR3 in DNA: TGTGCCAGCAGCTCCCAGGTGGCTAGCACCGACAATGAGCAGTTCTTC. Its protein is CASSSQVASTDNEQFF.

V and J are TRBV11-2 and TRBJ2-1; D unresolved. CDR1 and CDR2 from the germline V gene are SGHAT and FQNNGV. This CDR3 has 13 residues. The CDR3 nucleotides are TGTGACAGAAGCTTGTACACCTCGGGCGAGCAGTTCTTC. Its translation: CDRSLYTSGEQFF.

Regarding this clonotype: The junction and the germline gene differ at one end; a read error may be behind it. The gene calls are TRBV12-3 or TRBV12-4 and TRBJ1-6, with 10 bases identical to TRBD1. CDR3 size: 15 residues. The CDR3 is CASTSGTGVYSPLHF. For the CDR3, the DNA is TGTGCTAGCACTTCCGGGACAGGGGTTTATTCACCCCTCCACTTT.

This clonotype was detected ten times or more. The rearrangement links TRBV12-3 or TRBV12-4 to TRBJ2-2, with a weak D call TRBD2 (5 bases). The CDR3 has 12 amino acids. V lost 7 bases and J 13 bases, leaving 16 bases between the germline ends. CDR3 region: CASNLPGIGLFF. The CDR3 DNA reads as TGTGCCAGCAACCTCCCGGGGATTGGGCTGTTTTTT.

Worth noting for this clonotype: Its ends do not fully match the called genes, so a read error is possible. The chain is built from TRBV6-1 and TRBJ1-6, with D unresolved. The germline CDR1 and CDR2 sequences are MNHNS and SASEGT. The length of the CDR3 is 17 residues. The CDR3 DNA reads TGTGCCAGCAGTGCCCTTGAGGGCAGCTCCTGTAATTCACCCCTCCACTTT. Its translation is CASSALEGSSCNSPLHF.